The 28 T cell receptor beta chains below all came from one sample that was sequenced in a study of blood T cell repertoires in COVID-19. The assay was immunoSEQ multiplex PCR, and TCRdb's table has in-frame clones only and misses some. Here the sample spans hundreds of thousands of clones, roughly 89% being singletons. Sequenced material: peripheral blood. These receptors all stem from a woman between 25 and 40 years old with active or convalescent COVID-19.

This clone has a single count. The DNA of the CDR3 is TGTGCCAGCAGTTATAATGCCGGTGAAGCTTTCTTT. Translation gives CASSYNAGEAFF. V and J are TRBV12-3 or TRBV12-4 and TRBJ1-1, with D unclear. This CDR3 region has 12 residues. V was trimmed by 4 bases and J by 7 bases, leaving 10 bases between them.

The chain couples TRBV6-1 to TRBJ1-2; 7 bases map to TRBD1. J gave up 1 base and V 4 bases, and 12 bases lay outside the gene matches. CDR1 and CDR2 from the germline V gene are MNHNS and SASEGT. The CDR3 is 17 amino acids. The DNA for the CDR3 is TGTGCCAGCAGTGCCTCGTCCGGGACAGCCTATAACTATGGCTACACCTTC. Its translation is CASSASSGTAYNYGYTF.

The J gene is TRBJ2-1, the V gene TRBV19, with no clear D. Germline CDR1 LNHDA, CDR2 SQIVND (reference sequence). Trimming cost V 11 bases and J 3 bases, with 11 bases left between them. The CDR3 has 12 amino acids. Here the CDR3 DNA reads TGTGCCGCGCAGACACACTACAATGAGCAGTTCTTC. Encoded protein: CAAQTHYNEQFF.

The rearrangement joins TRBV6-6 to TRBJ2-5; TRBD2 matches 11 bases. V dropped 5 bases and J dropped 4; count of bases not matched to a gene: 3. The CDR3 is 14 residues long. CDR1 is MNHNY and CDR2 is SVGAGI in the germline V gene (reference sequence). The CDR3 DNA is TGTGCCAGCAGTCTAGCGGGGGGAGCAGAGACCCAGTACTTC. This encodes CASSLAGGAETQYF.

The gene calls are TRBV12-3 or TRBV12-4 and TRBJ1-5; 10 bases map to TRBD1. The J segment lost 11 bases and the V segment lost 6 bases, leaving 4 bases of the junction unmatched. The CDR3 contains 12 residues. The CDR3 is CASSPGTGAQHF. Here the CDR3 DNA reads TGTGCCAGCAGCCCCGGGACAGGGGCCCAGCATTTT.

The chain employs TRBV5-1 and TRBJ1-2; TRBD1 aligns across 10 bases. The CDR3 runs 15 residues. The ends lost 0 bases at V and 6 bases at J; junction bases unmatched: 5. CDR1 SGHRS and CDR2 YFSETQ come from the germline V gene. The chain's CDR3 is CASSLGGTGVNGYTF. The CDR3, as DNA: TGCGCCAGCAGCTTGGGCGGGACAGGGGTTAATGGCTACACCTTC.

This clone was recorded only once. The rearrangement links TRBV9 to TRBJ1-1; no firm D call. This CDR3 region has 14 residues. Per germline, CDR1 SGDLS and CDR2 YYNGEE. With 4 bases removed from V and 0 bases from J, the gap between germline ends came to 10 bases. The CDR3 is CASSPRLMNTEAFF. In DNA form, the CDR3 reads TGTGCCAGCAGCCCCCGCCTAATGAACACTGAAGCTTTCTTT.

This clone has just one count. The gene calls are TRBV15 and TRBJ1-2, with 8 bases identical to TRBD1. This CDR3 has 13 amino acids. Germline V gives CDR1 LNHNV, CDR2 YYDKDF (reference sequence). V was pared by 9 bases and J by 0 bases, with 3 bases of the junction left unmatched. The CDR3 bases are TGTGCCACGTCGGACAGGGCTAACTATGGCTACACCTTC. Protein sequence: CATSDRANYGYTF.

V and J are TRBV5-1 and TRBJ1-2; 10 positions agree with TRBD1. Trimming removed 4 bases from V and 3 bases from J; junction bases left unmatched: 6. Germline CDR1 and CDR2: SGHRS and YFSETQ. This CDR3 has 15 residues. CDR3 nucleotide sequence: TGCGCCAGCAGCCAAGGACAGGGGGGGTACTATGGCTACACCTTC. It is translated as CASSQGQGGYYGYTF.

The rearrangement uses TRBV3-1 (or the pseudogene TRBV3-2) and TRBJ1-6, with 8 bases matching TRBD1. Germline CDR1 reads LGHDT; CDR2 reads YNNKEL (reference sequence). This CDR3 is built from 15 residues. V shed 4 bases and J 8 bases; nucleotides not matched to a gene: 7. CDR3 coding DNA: TGTGCCAGCAGCCCGGAGACAGGGGAACATTCACCCCTCCACTTT. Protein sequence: CASSPETGEHSPLHF.

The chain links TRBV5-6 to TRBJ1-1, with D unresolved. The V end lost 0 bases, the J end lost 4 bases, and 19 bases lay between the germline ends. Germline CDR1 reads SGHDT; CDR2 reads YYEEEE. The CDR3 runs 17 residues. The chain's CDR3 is CASSLGVSDLVFTEAFF. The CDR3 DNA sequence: TGTGCCAGCAGCTTGGGGGTCAGCGACCTTGTATTCACTGAAGCTTTCTTT.

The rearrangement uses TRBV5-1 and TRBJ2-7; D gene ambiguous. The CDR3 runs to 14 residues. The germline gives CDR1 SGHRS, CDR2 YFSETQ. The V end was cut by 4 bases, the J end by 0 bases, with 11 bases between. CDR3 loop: CASSPEYGSYEQYF. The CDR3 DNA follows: TGCGCCAGCAGCCCCGAGTATGGCTCCTACGAGCAGTACTTC.

The CDR3 sequence: CATSRVSGTASNQPQHF. Written as DNA, the CDR3 is TGTGCCACCAGCAGAGTTTCCGGGACAGCTAGCAATCAGCCCCAGCATTTT. The chain uses TRBV15 and TRBJ1-5, with TRBD1 matching 7 bases. From germline, CDR1 is LNHNV and CDR2 YYDKDF (reference sequence). The V gene end was trimmed by 1 base and the J gene end by 0 bases; junction bases not matched to a gene: 6. There are 17 residues in the CDR3.

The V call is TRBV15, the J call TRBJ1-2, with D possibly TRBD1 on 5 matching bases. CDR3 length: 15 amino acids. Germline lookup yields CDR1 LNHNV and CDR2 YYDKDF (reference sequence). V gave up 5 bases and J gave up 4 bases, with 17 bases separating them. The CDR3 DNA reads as TGTGCCACCAGCGGGGAGGGGCAGCTCCGCTATGGCTACACCTTC. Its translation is CATSGEGQLRYGYTF.

DNA of the CDR3: TGCGCCAGCAGCTTAGGGGACAGGGGGCTTGGAGAGCAGTTCTTC. It encodes CASSLGDRGLGEQFF. The J gene is TRBJ2-1, the V gene TRBV5-1, with 12 bases aligning to TRBD1. J gave up 10 bases and V 2 bases, and 7 bases lay outside the gene matches. The CDR3 runs to 15 residues. The germline gives CDR1 SGHRS, CDR2 YFSETQ.

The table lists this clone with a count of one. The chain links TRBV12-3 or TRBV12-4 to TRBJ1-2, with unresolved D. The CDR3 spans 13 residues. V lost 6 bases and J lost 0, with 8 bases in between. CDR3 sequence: CASRNRSNYGYTF. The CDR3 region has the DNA TGTGCCAGCAGGAACAGATCTAACTATGGCTACACCTTC.

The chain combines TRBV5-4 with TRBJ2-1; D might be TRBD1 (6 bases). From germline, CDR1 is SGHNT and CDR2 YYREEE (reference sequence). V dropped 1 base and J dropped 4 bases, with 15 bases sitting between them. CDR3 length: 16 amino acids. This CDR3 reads CASSLRTVTFYNEQFF. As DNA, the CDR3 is TGTGCCAGCAGCTTGAGGACAGTGACCTTTTACAATGAGCAGTTCTTC.

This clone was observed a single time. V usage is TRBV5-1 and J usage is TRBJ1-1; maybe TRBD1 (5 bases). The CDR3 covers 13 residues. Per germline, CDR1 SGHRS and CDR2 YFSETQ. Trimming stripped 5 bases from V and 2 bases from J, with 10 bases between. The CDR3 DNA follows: TGCGCCAGCAGATTACAGGACAACACTGAAGCTTTCTTT. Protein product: CASRLQDNTEAFF.

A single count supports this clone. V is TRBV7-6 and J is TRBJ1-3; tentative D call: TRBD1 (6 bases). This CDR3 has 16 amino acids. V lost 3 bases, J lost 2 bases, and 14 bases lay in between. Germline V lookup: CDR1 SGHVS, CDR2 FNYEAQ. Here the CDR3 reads CASSFGDMVAGNTIYF. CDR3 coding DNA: TGTGCCAGCAGCTTTGGGGACATGGTAGCTGGAAACACCATATATTTT.

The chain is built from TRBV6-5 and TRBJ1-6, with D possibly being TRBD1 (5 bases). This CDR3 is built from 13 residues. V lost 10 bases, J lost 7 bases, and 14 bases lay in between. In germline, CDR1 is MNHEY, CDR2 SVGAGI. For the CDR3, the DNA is TGTGCCATTCAGGAGGGGCCAAATTCACCCCTCCACTTT. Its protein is CAIQEGPNSPLHF.

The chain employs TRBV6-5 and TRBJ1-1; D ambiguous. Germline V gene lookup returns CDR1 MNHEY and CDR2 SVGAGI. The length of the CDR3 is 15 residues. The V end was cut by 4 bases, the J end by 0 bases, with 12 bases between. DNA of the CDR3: TGTGCCAGCAGTTCCAACCGGGTCGTGAACACTGAAGCTTTCTTT. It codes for CASSSNRVVNTEAFF.

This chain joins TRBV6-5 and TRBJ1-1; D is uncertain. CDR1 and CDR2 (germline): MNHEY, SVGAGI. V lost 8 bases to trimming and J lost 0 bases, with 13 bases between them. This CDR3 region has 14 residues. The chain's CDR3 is CASDGLTLNTEAFF. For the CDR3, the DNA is TGTGCCAGCGACGGACTGACTCTGAACACTGAAGCTTTCTTT.

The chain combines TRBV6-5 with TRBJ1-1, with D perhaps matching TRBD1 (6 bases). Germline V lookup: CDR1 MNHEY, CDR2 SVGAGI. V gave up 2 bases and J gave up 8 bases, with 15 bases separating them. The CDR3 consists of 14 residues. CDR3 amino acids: CASSYRGGVAEAFF. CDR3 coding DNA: TGTGCCAGCAGTTACCGAGGGGGGGTCGCCGAAGCTTTCTTT.

The CDR3, as DNA: TGTGCCAGTACTGGACAGGGGGCAAACCAGCATTTT. Its translation is CASTGQGANQHF. This sequence joins TRBV19 and TRBJ1-5; TRBD1 matches at 11 bases. Germline assignment: CDR1 LNHDA and CDR2 SQIVND (reference sequence). With V trimmed by 7 bases and J by 12 bases, 5 bases remained unmatched. CDR3 size: 12 residues.

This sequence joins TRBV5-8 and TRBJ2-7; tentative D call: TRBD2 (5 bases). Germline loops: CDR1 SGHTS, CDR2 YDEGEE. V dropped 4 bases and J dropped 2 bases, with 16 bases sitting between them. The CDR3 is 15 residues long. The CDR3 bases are TGTGCCAGCAGCCCCGAGGGCTCCCCTACCTACGAGCAGTACTTC. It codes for CASSPEGSPTYEQYF.

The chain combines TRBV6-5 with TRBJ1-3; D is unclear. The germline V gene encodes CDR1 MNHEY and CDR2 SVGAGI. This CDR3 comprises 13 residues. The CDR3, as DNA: TGTGGTACGAGCAGGTACTCTGGAAACACCATATATTTT. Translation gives CGTSRYSGNTIYF.

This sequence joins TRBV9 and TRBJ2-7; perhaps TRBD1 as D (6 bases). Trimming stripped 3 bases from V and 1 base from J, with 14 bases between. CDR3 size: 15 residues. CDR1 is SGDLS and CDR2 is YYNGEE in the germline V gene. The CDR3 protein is CASSGGQNPSYEQYF. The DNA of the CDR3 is TGTGCCAGCAGCGGTGGACAGAACCCATCCTACGAGCAGTACTTC.

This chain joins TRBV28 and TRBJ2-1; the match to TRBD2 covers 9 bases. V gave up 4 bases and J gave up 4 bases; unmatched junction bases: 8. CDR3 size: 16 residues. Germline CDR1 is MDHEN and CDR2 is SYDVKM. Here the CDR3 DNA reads TGTGCCAGCAGTTCGGCGGGAGGGACCCCTTACAATGAGCAGTTCTTC. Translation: CASSSAGGTPYNEQFF.